A single sample is the source of the 4 T cell receptor beta chains below, sequenced in a study of T cells in Graves' hyperthyroidism and ophthalmopathy. TCR beta CDR3 region amplification was performed from RNA transcripts. First-round RT-PCR of the TCR CDR3 relied on the HTBI primer set. Using its own MiXCR run on the multiplex PCR reads, TCRdb lists one record per CDR3 protein. This table holds approximately 200,000 distinct CDR3 sequences, 18% found once. Material for sequencing was blood. The receptors stem from a man aged 40-55 years with Graves' hyperthyroidism.

The J gene is TRBJ2-1, the V gene TRBV6-1; 9 nucleotides align to TRBD2. After removal of 6 bases from V and 7 bases from J, the junction contained 10 bases not matched to a gene. CDR3 length: 15 amino acids. Germline lookup yields CDR1 MNHNS and CDR2 SASEGT. This CDR3 is CASRFTSGGPNEQFF. CDR3 nucleotides: TGTGCCAGCAGATTTACCAGCGGGGGGCCTAATGAGCAGTTCTTC.

This clonotype was counted many times. V and J are TRBV12-3 or TRBV12-4 and TRBJ2-1; D is unresolved. The CDR3 is 12 residues long. The V gene lost 4 bases and the J gene lost 8 bases, with 9 bases spanning the gap. The CDR3 DNA reads as TGTGCCAGCAGTTCGCCAGGCGATGAGCAGTTCTTC. Translation: CASSSPGDEQFF.

This clonotype was recorded many times. The chain links TRBV7-9 to TRBJ2-3; the match to TRBD2 covers 8 bases. This CDR3 spans 14 amino acids. V shed 5 bases and J 6 bases; nucleotides not matched to a gene: 7. Germline CDR1 reads SEHNR; CDR2 reads FQNEAQ (reference sequence). The CDR3 is CASSNRGGLDTQYF. CDR3 DNA sequence: TGTGCCAGCAGCAATCGGGGGGGCCTGGATACGCAGTATTTT.

This clonotype showed up many times. This chain connects TRBV24-1 to TRBJ2-1, with D perhaps TRBD2 (5 bases). The CDR3 sequence is 16 residues long. Germline V gene lookup returns CDR1 KGHDR and CDR2 SFDVKD. V gave up 0 bases and J gave up 3 bases, with 11 bases separating them. The DNA of the CDR3 is TGTGCCACCAGTGATTTGCGTGCGGGTATCTACAATGAGCAGTTCTTC. The encoded protein is CATSDLRAGIYNEQFF.